The next 18 T cell receptor beta chains were all read from a single sample in a study of human T cells and chemical hapten exposure. TCRdb re-called the RACE reads through MiXCR, storing one row per CDR3 protein. Counted here are some 110,000 distinct CDR3 sequences, nearly 35% occurring once; the ten biggest clones make up approximately 3%. The time point is: patch test 3, about 24 weeks after DPC sensitization. Sample treatment: therapeutic diphenylcyclopropenone sensitization with weekly scalp DPC. The specimen comprised whole blood, sampled in connection with sensitization to the hapten diphenylcyclopropenone (DPC). These receptors came from a man in his forties with alopecia areata. Some clones in this sample may be carry-over from other donors' samples.

The chain uses TRBV2 and TRBJ1-6; D may be TRBD1 (5 bases). The V gene lost 6 bases and the J gene lost 10 bases, with 13 bases spanning the gap. Germline values: CDR1 SNHLY, CDR2 FYNNEI. The CDR3 is 13 amino acids. The CDR3 nucleotides are TGTGCCAGCAGCCTTCGGGGGAACTCACCCCTCCACTTT. Its translation: CASSLRGNSPLHF.

This clonotype was counted a few times. The V call is TRBV18, the J call TRBJ2-7; TRBD2 matches at 7 bases. Germline V gives CDR1 KGHSH, CDR2 LQKENI. The CDR3 runs 14 residues. V lost 6 bases to trimming and J lost 4 bases; unmatched junction nucleotides: 9. The CDR3 loop is CASSPYGRQYEQYV. The CDR3 bases are TGTGCCAGCTCTCCTTACGGGAGGCAATACGAGCAGTACGTC.

The chain uses TRBV6-5 and TRBJ2-5; D may be TRBD1 (6 bases). The ends were cut back, 6 bases at V and 6 bases at J, with 14 bases in the middle. CDR3 length: 13 residues. Germline V CDR1 and CDR2: MNHEY, SVGAGI. The CDR3 DNA sequence: TGTGCCAGCAGCCCAGGGGATCGGAAGACCCAGTACTTC. It translates to CASSPGDRKTQYF.

This clonotype was observed a few times. The V call is TRBV29-1, the J call TRBJ1-4; tentative D call: TRBD1 (5 bases). This CDR3 comprises 15 residues. The germline V gene has CDR1 SQVTM and CDR2 ANQGSEA. V shed 0 bases and J shed 7 bases, with 15 bases lying between them. The CDR3 is CSVEDLTGRGEKLFF. The CDR3 DNA reads as TGCAGCGTTGAAGATCTTACGGGACGGGGTGAAAAACTGTTTTTT.

This sequence joins TRBV6-5 and TRBJ2-1; 8 bases agree with TRBD2. This CDR3 has 19 amino acids. The junction had 10 bases not matched to a gene; V was cut back by 0 bases and J by 0 bases. Germline-derived CDR1 and CDR2 are MNHEY and SVGAGI. CDR3 in DNA: TGTGCCAGCAGTTACTCGGCTCGAGTAGCGGGATACTCCTACAATGAGCAGTTCTTC. This gives the protein CASSYSARVAGYSYNEQFF.

There are a few counts of this clonotype. The chain employs TRBV7-8 and TRBJ2-1; no clear D. V gave up 6 bases and J gave up 9 bases, with 15 bases separating them. Per the germline V gene, CDR1 is SGHVS and CDR2 is FQNEAQ. CDR3 length equals 13 residues. The CDR3 DNA reads TGTGCCAGCAGTCAGTGGGTCGGTGGTGAGCAGTTCTTC. As protein: CASSQWVGGEQFF.

This clonotype has only a few counts. The rearrangement uses TRBV11-2 and TRBJ1-1; no clear D gene. Germline CDR1 is SGHAT and CDR2 is FQNNGV. CDR3 length equals 13 residues. Trimming pared 2 bases from V and 1 base from J, leaving 5 bases between. CDR3 nucleotides: TGTGCCAGCAGCTTAATGGCGAACACTGAAGCTTTCTTT. Protein: CASSLMANTEAFF.

This rearrangement joins TRBV29-1 to TRBJ2-4; D is undetermined. CDR1 and CDR2 (germline): SQVTM, ANQGSEA. The CDR3 runs to 14 residues. The V gene lost 0 bases and the J gene lost 4 bases, with 10 bases spanning the gap. The CDR3 DNA follows: TGCAGCGTTGAAGATTTAACGAGAAAAAACATTCAGTACTTC. Translated: CSVEDLTRKNIQYF.

The chain joins TRBV28 to TRBJ2-3; 8 positions match TRBD2. The germline V gene has CDR1 MDHEN and CDR2 SYDVKM. This CDR3 has 17 residues. V was pared by 5 bases and J by 3 bases, with 13 bases of the junction left unmatched. The CDR3 protein is CASSQWSSGSGTDTQYF. The CDR3 DNA is TGTGCCAGCAGTCAATGGTCCAGCGGGAGTGGTACAGATACGCAGTATTTT.

This clonotype was detected ten times or more. This rearrangement joins TRBV7-9 to TRBJ1-6; the D gene is possibly TRBD1 (6 bases). From germline, CDR1 is SEHNR and CDR2 FQNEAQ (reference sequence). V lost 8 bases and J lost 7, with 12 bases in between. This CDR3 contains 13 residues. This CDR3 reads CASRDIENSPLHF. The CDR3 nucleotides are TGTGCCAGCCGGGACATTGAAAATTCACCCCTCCACTTT.

This sequence joins TRBV6-2 or TRBV6-3 and TRBJ2-3, with TRBD2 identical over 7 bases. With 0 bases clipped from V and 1 base from J, the junction kept 4 bases outside the gene matches. There are 16 residues in the CDR3. CDR1 and CDR2 from the germline V gene are MNHEY and SVGEGT. The DNA of the CDR3 is TGTGCCAGCAGTTACTCGCCTAGCGGACGCACAGATACGCAGTATTTT. Translation: CASSYSPSGRTDTQYF.

This clonotype has only a few counts. The chain has TRBV18 and TRBJ2-1; TRBD2 aligns across 16 bases. J gave up 14 bases and V 5 bases, and 3 bases lay outside the gene matches. Looked up from germline, CDR1 is KGHSH and CDR2 is LQKENI. There are 13 residues in the CDR3. The DNA of the CDR3 is TGTGCCAGCTCAGGGACTAGCGGGAGGGCCGAGTTCTTC. Encoded protein: CASSGTSGRAEFF. Using reference TRBV18 and TRBJ2-1 for the parts outside the CDR3, the full variable domain is NAGVMQNPRHLVRRRGQEARLRCSPMKGHSHVYWYRQLPEEGLKFMVYLQKENIIDESGMPKERFSAEFPKEGPSILRIQQVVRGDSAAYFCASSGTSGRAEFFGPGTRLTVL.

This clonotype appeared a few times. This chain connects TRBV3-1 to TRBJ1-6; 7 nucleotides line up with TRBD1. After removal of 1 base from V and 7 bases from J, the junction contained 4 bases not matched to a gene. CDR1 is LGHDT and CDR2 is YNNKEL in the germline V gene (reference sequence). The CDR3 extends over 15 amino acids. In nucleotides, the CDR3 is TGTGCCAGCAGCCAAGGGGACAGCCTAAATTCACCCCTCCACTTT. Translated: CASSQGDSLNSPLHF.

This chain uses TRBV20-1 with TRBJ2-3; 8 bases agree with TRBD1. The V segment lost 6 bases and the J segment 3 bases; nucleotides outside the gene matches: 5. CDR1 is DFQATT, CDR2 SNEGSKA, per germline (reference sequence). CDR3 size: 13 residues. CDR3 amino acids: CSAPTGGTDTQYF. CDR3 coding DNA: TGCAGTGCACCCACAGGGGGTACAGATACGCAGTATTTT.

The chain combines TRBV12-3 or TRBV12-4 with TRBJ2-5; the D is unclear. Trimming stripped 3 bases from V and 0 bases from J, with 5 bases between. This CDR3 comprises 13 residues. CDR3 residues: CASSFSNQETQYF. The DNA of the CDR3 is TGTGCCAGCAGTTTTTCCAACCAAGAGACCCAGTACTTC.

This clonotype was found a few times. V usage is TRBV27 and J usage is TRBJ2-6, with a possible D match to TRBD2 (5 bases). Germline values: CDR1 MNHEY, CDR2 SMNVEV (reference sequence). V was shortened by 3 bases and J by 0 bases, with 15 bases between the two germline ends. The CDR3 runs 18 residues. Here the CDR3 DNA reads TGTGCCAGCAGTTTGAGGGTCCTCTCAGTCTCTGGGGCCAACGTCCTGACTTTC. Residues: CASSLRVLSVSGANVLTF.

The table lists this clonotype with a few counts. The chain links TRBV9 to TRBJ2-3, with 7 bases lining up with TRBD1. There are 16 residues in the CDR3. Germline V CDR1 and CDR2: SGDLS, YYNGEE. The V gene end was trimmed by 4 bases and the J gene end by 2 bases; junction bases not matched to a gene: 10. CDR3 sequence reads: CASSTRTGVSTDTQYF. The CDR3 DNA reads TGTGCCAGCAGCACCCGGACAGGAGTCTCCACAGATACGCAGTATTTT.

The rearrangement joins TRBV14 to TRBJ2-3; no firm D call. Deletions cut 0 bases from V and 4 bases from J, with 5 bases between. Germline assignment: CDR1 SGHDN and CDR2 FVKESK. The CDR3 contains 13 residues. CDR3 coding DNA: TGTGCCAGCAGCCAAGATAGCCCAGATACGCAGTATTTT. Protein sequence: CASSQDSPDTQYF. Together with reference TRBV14 and TRBJ2-3, the CDR3 gives the full variable domain: EAGVTQFPSHSVIEKGQTVTLRCDPISGHDNLYWYRRVMGKEIKFLLHFVKESKQDESGMPNNRFLAERTGGTYSTLKVQPAELEDSGVYFCASSQDSPDTQYFGPGTRLTVL.